Below, 20 T cell receptor beta chains from the same sample are listed, as sequenced in a study of shared clonotypes between healthy human individuals (dated by TCRdb to the early 2020s). Library preparation used the immunoSEQ multiplex PCR assay. TCRdb re-hosts the immuneACCESS table, in-frame sequences only. Its copies lack some clones; in the studies checked, an unresolved V gene accounts for under half of them, and the cause for the rest is not known. The sample profile shows millions of clones; 85% to 95% of them were found once. Roughly 0.15% of the sample goes to the ten largest clones. Material for sequencing was naive CD4+ T cells sorted from blood. Taken with the paper, the label for cell subset or site translates to: CD45RA+ positively selected. The receptor source for this set is a man between 18 and 29 years old in good health.

CDR3 amino acids: CAISETGQGYEQYF. The CDR3 DNA reads as TGTGCCATCAGTGAGACCGGACAGGGCTACGAGCAGTACTTC. The rearrangement links TRBV10-3 to TRBJ2-7; 8 nucleotides agree with TRBD1. In germline, CDR1 is ENHRY, CDR2 SYGVKD. The CDR3 totals 14 residues. The J segment lost 3 bases and the V segment lost 2 bases, leaving 3 bases of the junction unmatched.

This sequence joins TRBV6-4 and TRBJ2-2; the D gene is possibly TRBD1 (5 bases). Trimming cost V 3 bases and J 1 base, with 6 bases left between them. Germline CDR1 reads MRHNA; CDR2 reads SNTAGT. This CDR3 spans 14 amino acids. CDR3: CASSEQENTGELFF. Written as DNA, the CDR3 is TGTGCCAGCAGTGAACAGGAGAACACCGGGGAGCTGTTTTTT.

The chain couples TRBV11-2 to TRBJ2-1, with D uncertain. This CDR3 spans 13 amino acids. Trimming removed 5 bases from V and 10 bases from J, with 15 bases in between. CDR1 and CDR2 from the germline V gene are SGHAT and FQNNGV. Here the CDR3 DNA reads TGTGCCAGCAGCCTCCGAGTCTCCTGGGAGCAGTTCTTC. Protein product: CASSLRVSWEQFF.

This clone occurred once. This sample includes further DNA sequences coding for the same CDR3. The chain links TRBV5-1 to TRBJ2-3; 10 positions match TRBD2. CDR3 length: 16 amino acids. The ends lost 4 bases at V and 0 bases at J; junction bases unmatched: 5. CDR1 is SGHRS, CDR2 YFSETQ, per germline. The CDR3 is CASSLPLAGSTDTQYF. The CDR3 DNA is TGCGCCAGCAGCCTCCCACTAGCGGGGAGCACAGATACGCAGTATTTT.

The chain recombines TRBV2 with TRBJ1-5; maybe TRBD1 (5 bases). CDR3 length: 14 amino acids. Trimming cost V 0 bases and J 6 bases, with 9 bases left between them. CDR1 and CDR2 from the germline V gene are SNHLY and FYNNEI. The CDR3 region is CASSEAPGSQPQHF. CDR3 coding DNA: TGTGCCAGCAGTGAAGCACCAGGGAGTCAGCCCCAGCATTTT.

The J gene is TRBJ2-3, the V gene TRBV25-1; 7 bases match TRBD1. The CDR3 totals 15 residues. J was trimmed by 2 bases and V by 4 bases; bases with no gene match: 6. Germline V gives CDR1 MGHDK, CDR2 SYGVNS. CDR3 amino acids: CASSAYRGDTDTQYF. The DNA for the CDR3 is TGTGCCAGCAGTGCGTACAGGGGCGACACAGATACGCAGTATTTT. The whole variable domain, filled in from reference TRBV25-1 and TRBJ2-3, reads EADIYQTPRYLVIGTGKKITLECSQTMGHDKMYWYQQDPGMELHLIHYSYGVNSTEKGDLSSESTVSRIRTEHFPLTLESARPSHTSQYLCASSAYRGDTDTQYFGPGTRLTVL.

The rearrangement uses TRBV5-4 and TRBJ2-2; D gene ambiguous. CDR3 length: 14 amino acids. Trimming took 0 bases from V and 7 from J, leaving 10 bases between them. In germline, CDR1 is SGHNT, CDR2 YYREEE (reference sequence). CDR3 in DNA: TGTGCCAGCAGCTTGGAAAGGATGAGCGGGGAGCTGTTTTTT. It specifies CASSLERMSGELFF.

The CDR3 DNA is TGTGCCAGCAGCTCGGACCGGTTAAAAGAGACCCAGTACTTC. The encoded protein is CASSSDRLKETQYF. This chain joins TRBV7-2 and TRBJ2-5; D gene unclear. The germline gives CDR1 SGHTA, CDR2 FQGNSA. The V gene lost 4 bases and the J gene lost 3 bases, with 12 bases spanning the gap. The CDR3 runs to 14 residues.

CDR3 residues: CASNLMGAGSYEQYF. CDR3 nucleotides: TGTGCCAGCAACCTAATGGGAGCGGGGTCCTACGAGCAGTACTTC. This rearrangement joins TRBV5-5 to TRBJ2-7; TRBD2 matches 7 bases. This CDR3 region has 15 residues. In germline, CDR1 is SGHKS, CDR2 YYEKEE (reference sequence). V shed 6 bases, J shed 1 base, and the junction held 10 bases outside the gene matches.

The rearrangement uses TRBV9 and TRBJ2-5; 7 bases fit TRBD1. CDR1 is SGDLS and CDR2 is YYNGEE in the germline V gene. V lost 4 bases to trimming and J lost 1 base; unmatched junction nucleotides: 7. CDR3 length: 15 residues. CDR3 nucleotides: TGTGCCAGCAGCCCCACGGACAGGACCCAAGAGACCCAGTACTTC. This sequence encodes CASSPTDRTQETQYF.

The gene calls are TRBV5-1 and TRBJ2-3, with 12 bases that match TRBD2. Per the germline V gene, CDR1 is SGHRS and CDR2 is YFSETQ. V trimming: 5 bases; J trimming: 4 bases; junction bases outside the gene matches: 5. The CDR3 is made up of 15 amino acids. The chain's CDR3 is CASSYGTSGPDTQYF. The CDR3 region has the DNA TGCGCCAGCAGTTACGGGACTAGCGGGCCAGATACGCAGTATTTT. Using reference TRBV5-1 and TRBJ2-3 for the parts outside the CDR3, the full variable domain is KAGVTQTPRYLIKTRGQQVTLSCSPISGHRSVSWYQQTPGQGLQFLFEYFSETQRNKGNFPGRFSGRQFSNSRSEMNVSTLELGDSALYLCASSYGTSGPDTQYFGPGTRLTVL.

The chain has TRBV29-1 and TRBJ1-2, with D possibly being TRBD1 (6 bases). The V end was cut by 3 bases, the J end by 8 bases, with 13 bases between. Germline CDR1 reads SQVTM; CDR2 reads ANQGSEA. This CDR3 region has 12 residues. The CDR3 loop is CSVDGQKNGYTF. CDR3 in DNA: TGCAGCGTTGACGGACAGAAAAACGGCTACACCTTC.

The V gene is TRBV30, the J gene TRBJ1-4; D not certain. This CDR3 has 14 amino acids. Per germline, CDR1 GTSNPN and CDR2 SVGIG (reference sequence). V lost 2 bases, J lost 8 bases, and 15 bases lay in between. CDR3 region: CAWSFISKGEKLFF. In DNA form, the CDR3 reads TGTGCCTGGAGTTTCATCAGTAAAGGGGAAAAACTGTTTTTT.

The genes are TRBV10-3 and TRBJ2-5, with a weak D call TRBD2 (6 bases). This CDR3 is 14 amino acids long. V lost 6 bases, J lost 5 bases, and 16 bases lay in between. Germline loops: CDR1 ENHRY, CDR2 SYGVKD. In nucleotides, the CDR3 is TGTGCCATCAGCCGGGGTCCTGGGGGGGAGACCCAGTACTTC. Protein product: CAISRGPGGETQYF.

This clone was observed a handful of times. The chain joins TRBV5-4 to TRBJ1-1; perhaps TRBD1 as D (5 bases). CDR1 is SGHNT and CDR2 is YYREEE in the germline V gene (reference sequence). The CDR3 runs to 14 residues. V lost 1 base to trimming and J lost 7 bases, with 14 bases between them. Written as DNA, the CDR3 is TGTGCCAGCAGCTTGCAGGAGGGAACAGGTGAAGCTTTCTTT. Encoded protein: CASSLQEGTGEAFF.

This clone turned up a few times. The chain combines TRBV15 with TRBJ1-5; D gene ambiguous. Looked up from germline, CDR1 is LNHNV and CDR2 is YYDKDF (reference sequence). V lost 3 bases, J lost 0 bases, and 12 bases lay in between. The CDR3 runs 16 residues. For the CDR3, the DNA is TGTGCCACCAGCAGGAGTGATTACTATAGCAATCAGCCCCAGCATTTT. Encoded protein: CATSRSDYYSNQPQHF.

The chain uses TRBV6-5 and TRBJ2-3; 10 nucleotides match TRBD1. CDR3 size: 15 residues. Unmatched junction bases numbered 6, after V lost 5 bases and J lost 4 bases. From germline, CDR1 is MNHEY and CDR2 SVGAGI. CDR3 loop: CASSPDRGRADTQYF. The CDR3 DNA follows: TGTGCCAGCAGTCCCGACAGGGGGCGCGCAGATACGCAGTATTTT.

This rearrangement joins TRBV10-3 to TRBJ2-2; 10 nucleotides line up with TRBD2. This CDR3 has 14 amino acids. Trimming at V came to 10 bases and at J to 3 bases, leaving 5 bases not matched to a gene. CDR1 and CDR2 (germline): ENHRY, SYGVKD. In DNA form, the CDR3 reads TGTGCCACAACCGGGACTAGCGACACCGGGGAGCTGTTTTTT. Encoded protein: CATTGTSDTGELFF.

The rearrangement joins TRBV5-1 to TRBJ2-7, with D possibly TRBD1 on 6 matching bases. V was clipped by 0 bases and J by 4 bases, with 23 bases between them. The V gene's germline CDR1 is SGHRS and CDR2 YFSETQ. The CDR3 loop spans 18 amino acids. The CDR3 here is CASSLGPHGQGSSYEQYF. The CDR3 DNA sequence: TGCGCCAGCAGCTTGGGGCCTCATGGGCAGGGGTCATCATACGAGCAGTACTTC.

The chain is built from TRBV6-5 and TRBJ1-3, with unresolved D. Trimming left V 6 bases short and J 0 bases short, with 12 bases between. Germline V gene data show CDR1 as MNHEY and CDR2 as SVGAGI. The CDR3 extends over 15 amino acids. The CDR3 sequence is CASSLRTGSGNTIYF. DNA of the CDR3: TGTGCCAGCAGCCTGAGGACTGGCTCTGGAAACACCATATATTTT.